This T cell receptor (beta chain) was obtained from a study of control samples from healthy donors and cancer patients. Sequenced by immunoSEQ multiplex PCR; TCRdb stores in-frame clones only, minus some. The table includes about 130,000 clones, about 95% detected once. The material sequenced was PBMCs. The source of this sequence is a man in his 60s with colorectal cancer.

The chain's CDR3 is CASSTRQERYF. CDR3 in DNA: TGTGCCAGCAGCACACGACAGGAAAGGTACTTC. V usage is TRBV5-6 and J usage is TRBJ2-7, with a tentative D call TRBD1 (6 bases). Germline loops: CDR1 SGHDT, CDR2 YYEEEE. V was cut by 4 bases and J by 12 bases, with 14 bases left in between. CDR3 length equals 11 residues.